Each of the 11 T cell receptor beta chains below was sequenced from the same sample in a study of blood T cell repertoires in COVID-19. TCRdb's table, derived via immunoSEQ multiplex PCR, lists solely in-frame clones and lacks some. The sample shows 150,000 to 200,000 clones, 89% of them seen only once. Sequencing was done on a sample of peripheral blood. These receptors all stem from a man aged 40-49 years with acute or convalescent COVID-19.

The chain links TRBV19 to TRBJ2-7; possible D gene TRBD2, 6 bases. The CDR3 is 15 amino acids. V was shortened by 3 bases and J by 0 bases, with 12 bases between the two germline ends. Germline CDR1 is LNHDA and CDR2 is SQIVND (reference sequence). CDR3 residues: CASSIADGSSYEQYF. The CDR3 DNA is TGTGCCAGTAGTATTGCCGACGGGAGCTCCTACGAGCAGTACTTC.

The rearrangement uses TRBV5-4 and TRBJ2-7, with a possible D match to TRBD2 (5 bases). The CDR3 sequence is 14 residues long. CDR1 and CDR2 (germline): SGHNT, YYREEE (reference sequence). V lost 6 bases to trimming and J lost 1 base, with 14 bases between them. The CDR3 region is CASTPRRDSYEQYF. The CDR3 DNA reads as TGTGCCAGCACCCCTCGTCGGGATTCCTACGAGCAGTACTTC.

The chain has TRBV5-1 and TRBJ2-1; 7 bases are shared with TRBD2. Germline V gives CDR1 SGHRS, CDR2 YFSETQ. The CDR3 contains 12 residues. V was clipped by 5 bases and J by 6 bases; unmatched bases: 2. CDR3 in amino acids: CASRERGNEQFF. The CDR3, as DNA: TGCGCCAGCAGGGAGCGGGGCAATGAGCAGTTCTTC.

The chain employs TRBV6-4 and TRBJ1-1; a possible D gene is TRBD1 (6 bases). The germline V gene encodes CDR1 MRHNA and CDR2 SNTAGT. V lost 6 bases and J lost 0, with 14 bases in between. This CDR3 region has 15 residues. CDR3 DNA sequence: TGTGCCAGCAGCGAACAGGGTAACATGAACACTGAAGCTTTCTTT. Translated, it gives CASSEQGNMNTEAFF.

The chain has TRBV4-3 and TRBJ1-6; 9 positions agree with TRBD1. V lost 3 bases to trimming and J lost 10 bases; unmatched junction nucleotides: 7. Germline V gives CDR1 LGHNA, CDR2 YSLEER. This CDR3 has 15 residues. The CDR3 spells CASSQEGQGASPLHF. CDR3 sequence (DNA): TGCGCCAGCAGCCAGGAGGGACAGGGTGCCTCACCCCTCCACTTT.

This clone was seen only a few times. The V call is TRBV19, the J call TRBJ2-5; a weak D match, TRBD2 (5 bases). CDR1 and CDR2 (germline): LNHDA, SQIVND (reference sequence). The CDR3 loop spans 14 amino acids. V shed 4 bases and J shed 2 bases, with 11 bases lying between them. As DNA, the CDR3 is TGTGCCAGTAGTACCTCGACGGGGCAAGAGACCCAGTACTTC. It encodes CASSTSTGQETQYF.

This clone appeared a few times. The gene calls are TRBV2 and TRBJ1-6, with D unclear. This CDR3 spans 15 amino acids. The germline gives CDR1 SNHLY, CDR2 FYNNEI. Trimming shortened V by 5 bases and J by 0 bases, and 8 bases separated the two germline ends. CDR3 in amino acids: CASSTAGSYNSPLHF. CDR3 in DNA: TGTGCCAGCAGTACGGCGGGCTCCTATAATTCACCCCTCCACTTT.

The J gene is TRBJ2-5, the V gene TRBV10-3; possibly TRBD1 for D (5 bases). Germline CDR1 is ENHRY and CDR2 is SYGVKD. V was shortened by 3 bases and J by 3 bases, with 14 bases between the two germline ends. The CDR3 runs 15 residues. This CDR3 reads CAISDPRGREETQYF. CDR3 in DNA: TGTGCCATCAGTGATCCTAGGGGCAGGGAAGAGACCCAGTACTTC.

The CDR3 loop is CASSESSTDTQYF. The CDR3, as DNA: TGCGCCAGCAGTGAATCTAGCACAGATACGCAGTATTTT. The gene calls are TRBV10-1 and TRBJ2-3, with D hard to call. The CDR3 runs to 13 residues. In germline, CDR1 is WNHNN, CDR2 SYGVQD (reference sequence). The V end lost 3 bases, the J end lost 0 bases, and 4 bases lay between the germline ends.

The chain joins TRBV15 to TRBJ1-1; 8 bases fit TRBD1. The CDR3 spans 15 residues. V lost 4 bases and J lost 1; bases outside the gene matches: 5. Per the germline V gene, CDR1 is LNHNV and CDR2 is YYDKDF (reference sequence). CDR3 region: CATSINRGANTEAFF. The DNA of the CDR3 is TGTGCCACCAGCATTAACAGGGGGGCGAACACTGAAGCTTTCTTT.

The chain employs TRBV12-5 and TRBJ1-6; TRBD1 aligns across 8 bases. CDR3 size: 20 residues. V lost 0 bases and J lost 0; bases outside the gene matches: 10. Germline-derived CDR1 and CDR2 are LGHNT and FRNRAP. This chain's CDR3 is CASGLVLGTGLPSYNSPLHF. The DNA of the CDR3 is TGTGCTAGTGGTTTGGTACTAGGGACAGGCCTTCCCTCCTATAATTCACCCCTCCACTTT.